This T cell receptor (beta chain) was sequenced in a study of beta chain features in type 1 diabetes. Concerning this clone itself: Its antigen is not known.

TCRB transcripts that were expressed got sequenced, as all of the isolated RNA had been reverse transcribed. Only in-frame clones appear in the TCRdb table, and some are missing; sequencing was by immunoSEQ multiplex PCR. The profile shows 250,000 to 300,000 clones, roughly an eighth of them singletons. Study-level points and caveats: Moderately but significantly shorter TCRB CDR3s were found in Type 1 diabetes patients in all four CD4+ subsets.

CDR1 and CDR2 from the germline V gene are SGHRS and YFSETQ. The V and J ends lost 6 bases and 4 bases, in that order; junction bases with no gene match: 14. The CDR3 consists of 16 residues. The sequencing input was naive CD4+ T cells from blood. This clonotype originated in a man aged 25 to 40 with type 1 diabetes. The rearrangement uses TRBV5-1 and TRBJ2-7; 9 bases line up with TRBD1. The CDR3 loop reads CASNLRPGQGRYEQYF. The DNA for the CDR3 is TGCGCCAGCAACTTAAGACCGGGACAGGGACGTTACGAGCAGTACTTC.